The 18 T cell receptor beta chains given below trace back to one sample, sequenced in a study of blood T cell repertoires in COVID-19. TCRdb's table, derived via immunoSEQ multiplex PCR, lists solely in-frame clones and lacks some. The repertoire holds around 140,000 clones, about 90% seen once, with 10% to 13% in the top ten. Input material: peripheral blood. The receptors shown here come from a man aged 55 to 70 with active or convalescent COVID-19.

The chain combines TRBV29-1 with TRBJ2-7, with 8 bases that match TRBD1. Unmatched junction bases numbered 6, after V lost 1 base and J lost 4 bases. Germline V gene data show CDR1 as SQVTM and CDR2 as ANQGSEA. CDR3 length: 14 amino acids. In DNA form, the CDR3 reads TGCAGCGTTGAAGCAGGGGGCGCGGGGTACGAGCAGTACTTC. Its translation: CSVEAGGAGYEQYF.

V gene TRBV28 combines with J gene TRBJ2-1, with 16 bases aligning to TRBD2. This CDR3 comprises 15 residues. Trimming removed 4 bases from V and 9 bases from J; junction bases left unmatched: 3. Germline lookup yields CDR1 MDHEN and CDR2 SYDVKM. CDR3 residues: CASSSGTSGRVEQFF. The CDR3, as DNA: TGTGCCAGCAGTTCCGGGACTAGCGGGAGGGTTGAGCAGTTCTTC.

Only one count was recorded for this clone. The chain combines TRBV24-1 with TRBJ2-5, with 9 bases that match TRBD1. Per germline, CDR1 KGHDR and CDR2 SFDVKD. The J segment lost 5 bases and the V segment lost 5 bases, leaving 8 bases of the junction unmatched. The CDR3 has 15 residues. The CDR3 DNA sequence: TGTGCCACCAGTGTACCGGGACAGGGTCTTGAGACCCAGTACTTC. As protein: CATSVPGQGLETQYF.

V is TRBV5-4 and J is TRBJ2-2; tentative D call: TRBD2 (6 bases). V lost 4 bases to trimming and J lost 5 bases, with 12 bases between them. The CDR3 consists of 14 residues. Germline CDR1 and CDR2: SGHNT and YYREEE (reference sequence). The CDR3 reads CASSTRLGTGELFF. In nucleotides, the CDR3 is TGTGCCAGCAGCACCCGACTAGGGACCGGGGAGCTGTTTTTT. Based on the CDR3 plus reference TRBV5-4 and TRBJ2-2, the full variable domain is ETGVTQSPTHLIKTRGQQVTLRCSSQSGHNTVSWYQQALGQGPQFIFQYYREEENGRGNFPPRFSGLQFPNYSSELNVNALELDDSALYLCASSTRLGTGELFFGEGSRLTVL.

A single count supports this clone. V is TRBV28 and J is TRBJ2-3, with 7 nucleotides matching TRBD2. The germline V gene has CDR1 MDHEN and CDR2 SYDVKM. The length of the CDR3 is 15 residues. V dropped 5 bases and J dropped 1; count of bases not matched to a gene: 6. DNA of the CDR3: TGTGCCAGCAGTGTGGGCGGGGGAGGCACAGATACGCAGTATTTT. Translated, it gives CASSVGGGGTDTQYF.

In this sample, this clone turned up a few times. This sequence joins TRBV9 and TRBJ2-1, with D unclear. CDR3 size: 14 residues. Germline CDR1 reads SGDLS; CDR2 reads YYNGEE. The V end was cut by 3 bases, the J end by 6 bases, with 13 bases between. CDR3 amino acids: CASSAGSLTNEQFF. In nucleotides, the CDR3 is TGTGCCAGCAGCGCCGGGTCACTAACCAATGAGCAGTTCTTC.

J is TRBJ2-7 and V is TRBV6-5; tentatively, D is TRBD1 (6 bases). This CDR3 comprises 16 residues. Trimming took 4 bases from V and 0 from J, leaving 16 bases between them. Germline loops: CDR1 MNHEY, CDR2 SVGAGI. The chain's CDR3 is CASSWYGTLSSYEQYF. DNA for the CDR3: TGTGCCAGCAGTTGGTACGGGACACTCAGCTCCTACGAGCAGTACTTC.

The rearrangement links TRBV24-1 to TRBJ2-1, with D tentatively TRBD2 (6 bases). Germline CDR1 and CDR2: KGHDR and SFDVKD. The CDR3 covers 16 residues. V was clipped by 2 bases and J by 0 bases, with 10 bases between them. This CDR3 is CATSDSPRGSYNEQFF. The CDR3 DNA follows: TGTGCCACCAGTGATTCCCCGCGGGGCTCCTACAATGAGCAGTTCTTC.

The CDR3 protein is CASSVSSSGLNEQFF. The CDR3 coding sequence is TGTGCCAGCAGTGTATCGTCTAGCGGGCTAAATGAGCAGTTCTTC. The V call is TRBV2, the J call TRBJ2-1; 8 bases agree with TRBD2. Unmatched junction bases numbered 9, after V lost 4 bases and J lost 7 bases. Germline CDR1 reads SNHLY; CDR2 reads FYNNEI. CDR3 length equals 15 residues. Full variable domain (rest looked up from reference TRBV2 and TRBJ2-1): EPEVTQTPSHQVTQMGQEVILRCVPISNHLYFYWYRQILGQKVEFLVSFYNNEISEKSEIFDDQFSVERPDGSNFTLKIRSTKLEDSAMYFCASSVSSSGLNEQFFGPGTRLTVL.

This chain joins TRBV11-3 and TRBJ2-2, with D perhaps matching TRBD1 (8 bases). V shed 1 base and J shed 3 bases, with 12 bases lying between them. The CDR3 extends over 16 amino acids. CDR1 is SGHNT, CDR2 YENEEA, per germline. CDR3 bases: TGTGCCAGCAGCTTAGGACAGGGGAGGGACACCGGGGAGCTGTTTTTT. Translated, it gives CASSLGQGRDTGELFF.

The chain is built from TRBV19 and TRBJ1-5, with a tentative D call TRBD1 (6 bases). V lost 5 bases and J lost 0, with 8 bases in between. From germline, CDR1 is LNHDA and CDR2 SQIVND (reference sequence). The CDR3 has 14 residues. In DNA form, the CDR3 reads TGTGCCAGTAGTCGGACAGATAGCAATCAGCCCCAGCATTTT. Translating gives CASSRTDSNQPQHF.

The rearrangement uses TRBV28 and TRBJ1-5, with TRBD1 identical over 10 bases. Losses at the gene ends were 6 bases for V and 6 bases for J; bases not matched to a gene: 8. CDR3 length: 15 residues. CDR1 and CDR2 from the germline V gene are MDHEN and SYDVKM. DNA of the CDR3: TGTGCCAGCAGGCCCGGGACAGGGGTAAGTCAGCCCCAGCATTTT. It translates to CASRPGTGVSQPQHF.

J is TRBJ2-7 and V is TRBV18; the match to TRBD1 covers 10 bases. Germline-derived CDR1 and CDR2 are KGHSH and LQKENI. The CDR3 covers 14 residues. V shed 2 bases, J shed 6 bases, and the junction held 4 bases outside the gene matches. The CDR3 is CASSPGDRGLEQYF. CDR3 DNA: TGTGCCAGCTCACCAGGCGACAGGGGGCTCGAGCAGTACTTC.

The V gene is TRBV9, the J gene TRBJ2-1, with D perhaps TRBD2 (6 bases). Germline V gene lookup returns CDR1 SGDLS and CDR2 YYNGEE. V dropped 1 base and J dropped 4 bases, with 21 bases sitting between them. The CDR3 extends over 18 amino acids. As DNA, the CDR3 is TGTGCCAGCAGCGTAACCCCGGGGGACTTAGCCTTATACAATGAGCAGTTCTTC. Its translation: CASSVTPGDLALYNEQFF.

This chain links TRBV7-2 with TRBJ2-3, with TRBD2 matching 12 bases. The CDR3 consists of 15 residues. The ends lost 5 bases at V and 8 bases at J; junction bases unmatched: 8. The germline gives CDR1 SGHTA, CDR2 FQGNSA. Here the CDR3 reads CASSLRTSGIGTQYF. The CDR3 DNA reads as TGTGCCAGCAGCCTACGGACTAGCGGGATAGGTACGCAGTATTTT.

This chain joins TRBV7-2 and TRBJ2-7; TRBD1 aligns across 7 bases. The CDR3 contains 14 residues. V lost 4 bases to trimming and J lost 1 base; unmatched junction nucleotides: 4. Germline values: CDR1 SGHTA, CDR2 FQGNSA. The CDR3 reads CASSSDRVSYEQYF. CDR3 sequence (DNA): TGTGCCAGCAGCTCCGACAGGGTATCCTACGAGCAGTACTTC.

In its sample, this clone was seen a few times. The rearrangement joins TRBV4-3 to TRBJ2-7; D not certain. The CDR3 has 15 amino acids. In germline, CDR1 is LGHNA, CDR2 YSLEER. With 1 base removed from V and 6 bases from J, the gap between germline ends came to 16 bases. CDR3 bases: TGCGCCAGCAGCCAAGTGTGGGCTGCCATCGGCGAGCAGTACTTC. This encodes CASSQVWAAIGEQYF.

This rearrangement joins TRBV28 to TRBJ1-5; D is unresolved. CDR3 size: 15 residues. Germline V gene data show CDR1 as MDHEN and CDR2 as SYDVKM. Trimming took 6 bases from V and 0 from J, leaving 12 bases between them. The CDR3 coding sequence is TGTGCCAGCAGCGCTGGACTGTTTAGCAATCAGCCCCAGCATTTT. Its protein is CASSAGLFSNQPQHF.